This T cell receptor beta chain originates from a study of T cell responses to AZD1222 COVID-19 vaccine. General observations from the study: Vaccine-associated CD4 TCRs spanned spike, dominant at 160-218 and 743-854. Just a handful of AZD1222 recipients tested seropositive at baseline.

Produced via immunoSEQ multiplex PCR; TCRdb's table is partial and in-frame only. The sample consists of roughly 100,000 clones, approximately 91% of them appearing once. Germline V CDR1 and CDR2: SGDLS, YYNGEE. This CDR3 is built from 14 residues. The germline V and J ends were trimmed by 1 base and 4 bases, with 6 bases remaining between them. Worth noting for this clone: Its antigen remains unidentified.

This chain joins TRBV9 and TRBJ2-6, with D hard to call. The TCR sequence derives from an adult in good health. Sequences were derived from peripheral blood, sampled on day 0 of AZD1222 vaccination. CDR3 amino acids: CASSVFVGANVLTF. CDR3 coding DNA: TGTGCCAGCAGCGTATTCGTGGGGGCCAACGTCCTGACTTTC.